Below are 22 T cell receptor beta chains sequenced from a single sample in a study of T cells after yellow fever vaccination. TCRdb independently ran MiXCR on the 5' RACE reads; one entry per CDR3 protein. The repertoire holds more than 450,000 distinct CDR3 sequences, with 21% as singletons. The input for sequencing was PBMCs, taken more than 20 days after the first yellow fever vaccination. The receptors were sampled from a man between 18 and 35 years old who received the YFV17D yellow fever vaccine.

This chain uses TRBV19 with TRBJ1-4; D unclear. V was clipped by 9 bases and J by 8 bases, with 10 bases between them. This CDR3 spans 11 amino acids. CDR1 is LNHDA and CDR2 is SQIVND in the germline V gene (reference sequence). CDR3 coding DNA: TGTGCCAGCCGCAGACGGGAAAAACTGTTTTTT. Its protein is CASRRREKLFF.

The chain recombines TRBV27 with TRBJ2-3; tentatively, D is TRBD1 or TRBD2 (5 bases each). V was shortened by 5 bases and J by 7 bases, with 22 bases between the two germline ends. The CDR3 has 16 amino acids. Germline V gene sequence: CDR1 MNHEY, CDR2 SMNVEV (reference sequence). The CDR3: CASSLTGGGGRNTQYF. Here the CDR3 DNA reads TGTGCCAGCAGTCTAACAGGTGGTGGAGGTCGAAATACGCAGTATTTT.

This clonotype was recorded a few times. J is TRBJ2-1 and V is TRBV20-1; D perhaps matches TRBD2 (6 bases). Looked up from germline, CDR1 is DFQATT and CDR2 is SNEGSKA (reference sequence). V lost 3 bases, J lost 0 bases, and 18 bases lay in between. This CDR3 has 17 residues. The CDR3 reads CSARDRSLGGSYNEQFF. The CDR3 DNA is TGCAGTGCTAGGGACCGTAGCCTGGGAGGCTCCTACAATGAGCAGTTCTTC.

This clonotype showed up just a few times. The gene calls are TRBV4-2 and TRBJ1-2; D not certain. The CDR3 totals 13 residues. Germline CDR1 reads LGHNA; CDR2 reads YNFKEQ. Trimming shortened V by 7 bases and J by 0 bases, and 9 bases separated the two germline ends. The CDR3, as DNA: TGTGCCAGCACCACCCCTTCTAACTATGGCTACACCTTC. Translated: CASTTPSNYGYTF.

This clonotype came up a few times. A much more abundant neighbour one base away suggests this may be a read error. The chain has TRBV14 and TRBJ2-7; perhaps TRBD1 as D (5 bases). The germline CDR1 and CDR2 sequences are SGHDN and FVKESK. V was trimmed by 4 bases and J by 0 bases, leaving 7 bases between them. The CDR3 is 13 residues long. CDR3 amino acids: CASSPGFSYEQYF. In DNA form, the CDR3 reads TGTGCCAGCAGCCCAGGGTTCTCCTACGAGCAGTACTTC.

The rearrangement links TRBV18 to TRBJ1-3; 9 bases map to TRBD1. Trimming took 1 base from V and 0 from J; bases not matched to a gene: 7. This CDR3 contains 18 residues. Germline V gene lookup returns CDR1 KGHSH and CDR2 LQKENI. In DNA form, the CDR3 reads TGTGCCAGCTCACCACAGGGACAGGGACTTCTCTCTGGAAACACCATATATTTT. It yields the protein CASSPQGQGLLSGNTIYF.

A few counts support this clonotype. V gene TRBV20-1 combines with J gene TRBJ1-1, with 7 bases that match TRBD1. The CDR3 is 17 residues long. V shed 6 bases and J 2 bases; nucleotides not matched to a gene: 18. Germline lookup yields CDR1 DFQATT and CDR2 SNEGSKA (reference sequence). The CDR3 region is CSALNRQGVTRNTEAFF. CDR3 sequence (DNA): TGCAGTGCCCTAAACCGACAGGGCGTTACGAGAAACACTGAAGCTTTCTTT.

The rearrangement uses TRBV6-1 and TRBJ2-1; TRBD1 is a possible D gene (6 bases). The length of the CDR3 is 14 residues. From germline, CDR1 is MNHNS and CDR2 SASEGT. V lost 4 bases and J lost 9, with 16 bases in between. This CDR3 reads CASSGRTVSSEQFF. CDR3 nucleotide sequence: TGTGCCAGCAGTGGCAGGACAGTGTCCTCTGAGCAGTTCTTC.

This clonotype was picked up a small number of times. CDR3 sequence: CASSSGTGMSGELFF. DNA for the CDR3: TGTGCCAGCAGTTCCGGGACAGGGATGTCCGGGGAGCTGTTTTTT. This rearrangement joins TRBV12-3 or TRBV12-4 to TRBJ2-2, with 9 bases aligning to TRBD1. This CDR3 region has 15 residues. J lost 6 bases, V lost 4 bases, and 6 bases had no gene match.

This clonotype was picked up a small number of times. The chain recombines TRBV4-3 with TRBJ2-1; D gene ambiguous. The V end lost 0 bases, the J end lost 7 bases, and 13 bases lay between the germline ends. Per the germline V gene, CDR1 is LGHNA and CDR2 is YSLEER. This CDR3 is built from 15 residues. CDR3: CASSQDERFGNEQFF. DNA for the CDR3: TGCGCCAGCAGCCAAGATGAGCGCTTCGGTAATGAGCAGTTCTTC.

The gene calls are TRBV7-2 and TRBJ2-1, with D uncertain. V gave up 1 base and J gave up 10 bases, with 8 bases separating them. The CDR3 runs to 12 residues. Germline V gene lookup returns CDR1 SGHTA and CDR2 FQGNSA. The CDR3 region is CASSLVGKEQFF. In nucleotides, the CDR3 is TGTGCCAGCAGCTTAGTAGGGAAGGAGCAGTTCTTC. The variable domain in full, completed from reference TRBV7-2 and TRBJ2-1, reads GAGVSQSPSNKVTEKGKDVELRCDPISGHTALYWYRQSLGQGLEFLIYFQGNSAPDKSGLPSDRFSAERTGGSVSTLTIQRTQQEDSAVYLCASSLVGKEQFFGPGTRLTVL.

V and J are TRBV27 and TRBJ2-6, with D perhaps TRBD2 (7 bases). The ends were cut back, 5 bases at V and 0 bases at J, with 20 bases in the middle. CDR3 length: 19 residues. CDR1 MNHEY and CDR2 SMNVEV come from the germline V gene (reference sequence). For the CDR3, the DNA is TGTGCCAGCAGTCCTCATGGGGGGGCTCTTATCTCTGGGGCCAACGTCCTGACTTTC. Translating it yields CASSPHGGALISGANVLTF.

The chain's CDR3 is CASRPTRALYEQYF. The CDR3 DNA reads as TGTGCCAGCAGACCGACTAGGGCCCTATACGAGCAGTACTTC. The rearrangement uses TRBV11-2 and TRBJ2-7, with D possibly TRBD2 on 6 matching bases. There are 14 residues in the CDR3. Germline lookup yields CDR1 SGHAT and CDR2 FQNNGV. Deletions cut 6 bases from V and 4 bases from J, with 16 bases between.

The gene calls are TRBV5-1 and TRBJ1-1; 7 nucleotides line up with TRBD1. CDR1 SGHRS and CDR2 YFSETQ come from the germline V gene. The CDR3 spans 14 residues. V lost 3 bases and J lost 5; bases outside the gene matches: 7. CDR3 DNA: TGCGCCAGCAGCTCCTACAGGGGCAGTACTGAAGCTTTCTTT. It specifies CASSSYRGSTEAFF.

CDR3 loop: CSAPRGGAPWDTQYF. Written as DNA, the CDR3 is TGCAGTGCTCCCCGAGGGGGGGCGCCATGGGATACGCAGTATTTT. This chain connects TRBV20-1 to TRBJ2-3; TRBD2 might be the D (7 bases). This CDR3 has 15 residues. Germline loops: CDR1 DFQATT, CDR2 SNEGSKA (reference sequence). Trimming left V 5 bases short and J 6 bases short, with 21 bases between.

This chain links TRBV5-1 with TRBJ1-1, with D perhaps TRBD1 (6 bases). In germline, CDR1 is SGHRS, CDR2 YFSETQ. Trimming shortened V by 0 bases and J by 6 bases, and 12 bases separated the two germline ends. This CDR3 has 14 residues. The CDR3 nucleotides are TGCGCCAGCAGCTTGGCCGGGGGGCAGCCTGAAGCTTTCTTT. This codes for CASSLAGGQPEAFF.

In its sample, this clonotype was seen a few times. This chain links TRBV20-1 with TRBJ1-4, with 8 nucleotides matching TRBD1. V shed 8 bases and J 0 bases; nucleotides not matched to a gene: 14. This CDR3 region has 17 residues. Germline CDR1 reads DFQATT; CDR2 reads SNEGSKA (reference sequence). CDR3 bases: TGCAGTACAATCAGGGGGCTTGGTACATCAACTAATGAAAAACTGTTTTTT. Its protein is CSTIRGLGTSTNEKLFF.

The sample holds a few counts of this clonotype. The V call is TRBV5-1, the J call TRBJ1-3; possible D gene TRBD1, 5 bases. The germline V and J ends were trimmed by 0 bases and 6 bases, with 10 bases remaining between them. Germline V gene data show CDR1 as SGHRS and CDR2 as YFSETQ. The CDR3 length is 14 residues. CDR3 sequence: CASSLGQKANTIYF. The CDR3 bases are TGCGCCAGCAGCTTGGGACAGAAGGCAAACACCATATATTTT.

This clonotype was counted a few times. The genes are TRBV18 and TRBJ1-6; 7 bases are a match to TRBD1. Trimming took 5 bases from V and 9 from J; bases not matched to a gene: 7. There are 14 residues in the CDR3. CDR1 KGHSH and CDR2 LQKENI come from the germline V gene. In DNA, the CDR3 is TGTGCCAGCTCATACGACAGGGAGGGTTCACCCCTCCACTTT. Protein: CASSYDREGSPLHF.

The gene calls are TRBV7-2 and TRBJ2-3; 8 bases map to TRBD2. CDR3 length equals 14 residues. The V gene's germline CDR1 is SGHTA and CDR2 FQGNSA. V was clipped by 1 base and J by 8 bases; unmatched bases: 5. This chain's CDR3 is CASSLVGGASTQYF. CDR3 DNA sequence: TGTGCCAGCAGCTTAGTCGGGGGGGCTTCTACGCAGTATTTT.

The rearrangement links TRBV4-1 to TRBJ1-2; D unresolved. The CDR3 is made up of 13 amino acids. CDR1 and CDR2 from the germline V gene are MGHRA and YSYEKL. The ends were cut back, 1 base at V and 5 bases at J, with 8 bases in the middle. CDR3 protein: CASSQAALYGYTF. DNA of the CDR3: TGCGCCAGCAGCCAAGCCGCCTTGTATGGCTACACCTTC.

This clonotype was counted once. The V gene is TRBV29-1, the J gene TRBJ1-1, with TRBD1 as a possible D gene (5 bases). The CDR3 contains 15 residues. Trimming cost V 2 bases and J 1 base, with 14 bases left between them. In germline, CDR1 is SQVTM, CDR2 ANQGSEA. The CDR3 here is CSVEMGLLRNTEAFF. The CDR3 DNA is TGCAGCGTTGAAATGGGACTCCTGAGGAACACTGAAGCTTTCTTT.